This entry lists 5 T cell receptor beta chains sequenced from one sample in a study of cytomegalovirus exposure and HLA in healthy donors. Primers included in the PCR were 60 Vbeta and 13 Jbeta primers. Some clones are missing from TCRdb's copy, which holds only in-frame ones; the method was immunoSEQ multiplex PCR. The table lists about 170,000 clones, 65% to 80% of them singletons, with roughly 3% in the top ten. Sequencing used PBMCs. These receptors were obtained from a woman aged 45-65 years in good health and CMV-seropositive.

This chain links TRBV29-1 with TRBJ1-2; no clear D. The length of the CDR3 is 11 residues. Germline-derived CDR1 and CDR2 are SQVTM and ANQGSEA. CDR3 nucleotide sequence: TGCAGTGCTGAGGCCCCCTGCGGCTACACCTTC. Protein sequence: CSAEAPCGYTF. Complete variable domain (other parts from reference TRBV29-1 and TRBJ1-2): SAVISQKPSRDICQRGTSLTIQCQVDSQVTMMFWYRQQPGQSLTLIATANQGSEATYESGFVIDKFPISRPNLTFSTLTVSNMSPEDSSIYLCSAEAPCGYTFGSGTRLTVV.

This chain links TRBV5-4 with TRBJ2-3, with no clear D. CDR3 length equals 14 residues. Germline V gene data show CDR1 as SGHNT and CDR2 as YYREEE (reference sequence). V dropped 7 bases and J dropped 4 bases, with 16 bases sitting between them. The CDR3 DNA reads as TGTGCCAGCCGAGACCCACGAGGCCCAGATACGCAGTATTTT. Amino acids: CASRDPRGPDTQYF.

Here the CDR3 reads CAWSAAVETQYF. CDR3 DNA sequence: TGTGCCTGGAGTGCGGCGGTGGAGACCCAGTACTTC. The chain carries TRBV30 and TRBJ2-5; unclear D gene. The CDR3 is 12 amino acids. V was shortened by 1 base and J by 5 bases, with 8 bases between the two germline ends. Germline CDR1 GTSNPN, CDR2 SVGIG (reference sequence). The full variable domain, rest sourced from reference TRBV30 and TRBJ2-5, is SQTIHQWPATLVQPVGSPLSLECTVEGTSNPNLYWYRQAAGRGLQLLFYSVGIGQISSEVPQNLSASRPQDRQFILSSKKLLLSDSGFYLCAWSAAVETQYFGPGTRLLVL.

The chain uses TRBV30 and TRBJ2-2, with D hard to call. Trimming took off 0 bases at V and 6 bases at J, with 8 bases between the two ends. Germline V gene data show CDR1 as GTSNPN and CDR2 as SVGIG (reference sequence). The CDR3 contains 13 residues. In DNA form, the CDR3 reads TGTGCCTGGAGTGTACTTCTGGCCGGGGAGCTGTTTTTT. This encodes CAWSVLLAGELFF.

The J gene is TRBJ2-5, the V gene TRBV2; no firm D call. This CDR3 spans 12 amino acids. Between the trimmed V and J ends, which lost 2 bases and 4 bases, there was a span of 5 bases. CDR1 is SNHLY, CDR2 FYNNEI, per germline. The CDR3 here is CASSELGETQYF. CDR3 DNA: TGTGCCAGCAGTGAACTAGGAGAGACCCAGTACTTC.